Presented here are 18 T cell receptor beta chains from one specimen sequenced in a study of beta chain features in type 1 diabetes. General study points: All four CD4+ subsets of Type 1 diabetes patients contained TCRB CDR3s that were moderately but significantly shorter.

Expressed TCRB transcripts were sequenced after all isolated RNA was converted to cDNA. This table comes from immunoSEQ multiplex PCR, and its TCRdb copy is limited to in-frame clones, with some not included. The table lists approximately 100,000 clones, 25% to 35% of them singletons. What these receptors recognize is not known. Input material: central memory CD4+ T cells from blood. Receptor source: a young woman with type 1 diabetes.

CDR3 sequence: CASSSTGDRYNEQFF. The CDR3 DNA reads TGTGCCAGCAGCTCGACAGGGGATCGCTACAATGAGCAGTTCTTC. The genes are TRBV7-2 and TRBJ2-1, with 8 bases aligning to TRBD1. Trimming took 4 bases from V and 3 from J; bases not matched to a gene: 5. The germline gives CDR1 SGHTA, CDR2 FQGNSA. The CDR3 length is 15 residues.

This clone showed up many times. The V call is TRBV4-3, the J call TRBJ2-1; D is possibly TRBD2 (5 bases). This CDR3 region has 19 residues. The V gene lost 0 bases and the J gene lost 0 bases, with 18 bases spanning the gap. Per germline, CDR1 LGHNA and CDR2 YSLEER. The CDR3 sequence is CASSQDPPPSPRSYNEQFF. CDR3 in DNA: TGCGCCAGCAGCCAAGATCCCCCCCCTAGCCCCCGCTCCTACAATGAGCAGTTCTTC.

V usage is TRBV2 and J usage is TRBJ2-2; 11 bases are a match to TRBD1. V was pared by 6 bases and J by 5 bases, with 5 bases of the junction left unmatched. Germline CDR1 is SNHLY and CDR2 is FYNNEI. This CDR3 comprises 15 residues. The DNA for the CDR3 is TGTGCCAGCAGACCCGGGACAGGGGGGACCGGGGAGCTGTTTTTT. This codes for CASRPGTGGTGELFF.

The chain has TRBV10-1 and TRBJ2-6, with D uncertain. The CDR3 is 14 residues long. With 3 bases removed from V and 2 bases from J, the gap between germline ends came to 5 bases. Germline values: CDR1 WNHNN, CDR2 SYGVQD (reference sequence). The chain's CDR3 is CASSDSAGANVLTF. Written as DNA, the CDR3 is TGCGCCAGCAGTGATTCCGCTGGGGCCAACGTCCTGACTTTC.

The chain joins TRBV27 to TRBJ1-2; TRBD1 is a possible D gene (5 bases). Germline lookup yields CDR1 MNHEY and CDR2 SMNVEV (reference sequence). The CDR3 is 13 residues long. Trimming shortened V by 6 bases and J by 2 bases, and 10 bases separated the two germline ends. The CDR3 here is CASRSSGNYGYTF. The CDR3 DNA is TGTGCCAGCAGGTCCTCAGGGAACTATGGCTACACCTTC.

This clone was counted between two and nine times. CDR3 coding DNA: TGCGCCAGCAGCCAGCGAACCGGTTTCACCGGGCAGCCCCAGCATTTT. It specifies CASSQRTGFTGQPQHF. This chain links TRBV4-3 with TRBJ1-5; D gene uncertain. CDR3 length: 16 residues. V was clipped by 3 bases and J by 7 bases, with 19 bases between them. Germline V gene sequence: CDR1 LGHNA, CDR2 YSLEER.

The chain couples TRBV30 to TRBJ1-5, with D perhaps TRBD1 (5 bases). With 3 bases removed from V and 0 bases from J, the gap between germline ends came to 18 bases. Germline CDR1 and CDR2: GTSNPN and SVGIG (reference sequence). The CDR3 length is 17 residues. The CDR3 is CAWSASGAGYSNQPQHF. The DNA of the CDR3 is TGTGCCTGGAGCGCTAGTGGGGCAGGGTATAGCAATCAGCCCCAGCATTTT.

The gene calls are TRBV30 and TRBJ1-2, with 7 bases aligning to TRBD1. V lost 5 bases, J lost 1 base, and 10 bases stayed unmatched. Germline CDR1 and CDR2: GTSNPN and SVGIG (reference sequence). CDR3 size: 15 residues. CDR3 sequence (DNA): TGTGCCTGGGCCGAGGGACAGCAGTTTAACTATGGCTACACCTTC. It yields the protein CAWAEGQQFNYGYTF.

This clone was picked up a small number of times. This chain joins TRBV4-3 and TRBJ1-4, with TRBD1 as a possible D gene (5 bases). CDR3 length equals 16 residues. Trimming took off 0 bases at V and 3 bases at J, with 11 bases between the two ends. Germline V gives CDR1 LGHNA, CDR2 YSLEER. CDR3 DNA: TGCGCCAGCAGCCAAGATCGGGGGAAATCTAATGAAAAACTGTTTTTT. It yields the protein CASSQDRGKSNEKLFF.

The rearrangement links TRBV28 to TRBJ2-5; D is possibly TRBD2 (6 bases). Trimming shortened V by 5 bases and J by 3 bases, and 10 bases separated the two germline ends. Looked up from germline, CDR1 is MDHEN and CDR2 is SYDVKM. The CDR3 contains 13 residues. The CDR3: CASSDRGKETQYF. The CDR3 region has the DNA TGTGCCAGCAGTGATCGGGGGAAAGAGACCCAGTACTTC.

This rearrangement joins TRBV6-6 to TRBJ1-5; D perhaps matches TRBD1 (6 bases). V gave up 5 bases and J gave up 3 bases, with 14 bases separating them. The CDR3 has 15 amino acids. Germline CDR1 and CDR2: MNHNY and SVGAGI (reference sequence). For the CDR3, the DNA is TGTGCCAGCAGTCTCGACAGGAACAACAATCAGCCCCAGCATTTT. Translating gives CASSLDRNNNQPQHF.

The sample holds a few counts of this clone. The chain links TRBV7-9 to TRBJ2-5; 8 positions match TRBD1. V shed 1 base, J shed 5 bases, and the junction held 3 bases outside the gene matches. Germline V gene sequence: CDR1 SEHNR, CDR2 FQNEAQ (reference sequence). The CDR3 length is 14 residues. The DNA of the CDR3 is TGTGCCAGCAGCTTAGGACAGGGGATGGAGACCCAGTACTTC. It encodes CASSLGQGMETQYF.

The table lists this clone with a few counts. This rearrangement joins TRBV11-3 to TRBJ1-1; unclear D gene. The CDR3 is 14 amino acids. Looked up from germline, CDR1 is SGHNT and CDR2 is YENEEA. With 5 bases removed from V and 4 bases from J, the gap between germline ends came to 14 bases. The CDR3, as DNA: TGTGCCAGCAGCCGGGCGGGGATGGGCACTGAAGCTTTCTTT. It encodes CASSRAGMGTEAFF.

The chain employs TRBV14 and TRBJ2-4; 9 nucleotides align to TRBD2. With 1 base clipped from V and 16 bases from J, the junction kept 8 bases outside the gene matches. Per the germline V gene, CDR1 is SGHDN and CDR2 is FVKESK. This CDR3 has 13 amino acids. Here the CDR3 reads CASSQVIAGVPYF. The CDR3 DNA sequence: TGTGCCAGCAGCCAAGTGATAGCGGGAGTCCCTTACTTC.

The chain employs TRBV11-2 and TRBJ1-5; TRBD1 matches at 7 bases. Germline V CDR1 and CDR2: SGHAT, FQNNGV. The CDR3 consists of 14 residues. Trimming at V came to 7 bases and at J to 7 bases, leaving 10 bases not matched to a gene. The chain's CDR3 is CASTLDRVDQPQHF. The CDR3 DNA follows: TGTGCCAGCACCCTAGACAGGGTAGACCAGCCCCAGCATTTT.

The rearrangement joins TRBV5-5 to TRBJ2-7; no definite D call. V gave up 2 bases and J gave up 3 bases, with 18 bases separating them. Germline CDR1 and CDR2: SGHKS and YYEKEE (reference sequence). CDR3 size: 16 residues. The chain's CDR3 is CASSFLINYPVYEQYF. Written as DNA, the CDR3 is TGTGCCAGCAGCTTCCTGATAAACTACCCGGTCTACGAGCAGTACTTC.

In this sample, this clone turned up a few times. The V gene is TRBV7-9, the J gene TRBJ2-2, with 7 nucleotides matching TRBD2. V shed 4 bases and J 1 base; nucleotides not matched to a gene: 6. The CDR3 totals 16 residues. The germline V gene has CDR1 SEHNR and CDR2 FQNEAQ (reference sequence). CDR3 sequence reads: CASSSRTGGNTGELFF. CDR3 coding DNA: TGTGCCAGCAGCTCAAGGACGGGGGGGAACACCGGGGAGCTGTTTTTT.

The V call is TRBV18, the J call TRBJ2-5; tentative D call: TRBD1 (6 bases). The CDR3 loop spans 18 amino acids. Germline V CDR1 and CDR2: KGHSH, LQKENI. Trimming stripped 3 bases from V and 0 bases from J, with 20 bases between. The CDR3 here is CASSPRSSDSYDQETQYF. For the CDR3, the DNA is TGTGCCAGCTCACCGAGGAGTTCGGACAGCTACGACCAAGAGACCCAGTACTTC.